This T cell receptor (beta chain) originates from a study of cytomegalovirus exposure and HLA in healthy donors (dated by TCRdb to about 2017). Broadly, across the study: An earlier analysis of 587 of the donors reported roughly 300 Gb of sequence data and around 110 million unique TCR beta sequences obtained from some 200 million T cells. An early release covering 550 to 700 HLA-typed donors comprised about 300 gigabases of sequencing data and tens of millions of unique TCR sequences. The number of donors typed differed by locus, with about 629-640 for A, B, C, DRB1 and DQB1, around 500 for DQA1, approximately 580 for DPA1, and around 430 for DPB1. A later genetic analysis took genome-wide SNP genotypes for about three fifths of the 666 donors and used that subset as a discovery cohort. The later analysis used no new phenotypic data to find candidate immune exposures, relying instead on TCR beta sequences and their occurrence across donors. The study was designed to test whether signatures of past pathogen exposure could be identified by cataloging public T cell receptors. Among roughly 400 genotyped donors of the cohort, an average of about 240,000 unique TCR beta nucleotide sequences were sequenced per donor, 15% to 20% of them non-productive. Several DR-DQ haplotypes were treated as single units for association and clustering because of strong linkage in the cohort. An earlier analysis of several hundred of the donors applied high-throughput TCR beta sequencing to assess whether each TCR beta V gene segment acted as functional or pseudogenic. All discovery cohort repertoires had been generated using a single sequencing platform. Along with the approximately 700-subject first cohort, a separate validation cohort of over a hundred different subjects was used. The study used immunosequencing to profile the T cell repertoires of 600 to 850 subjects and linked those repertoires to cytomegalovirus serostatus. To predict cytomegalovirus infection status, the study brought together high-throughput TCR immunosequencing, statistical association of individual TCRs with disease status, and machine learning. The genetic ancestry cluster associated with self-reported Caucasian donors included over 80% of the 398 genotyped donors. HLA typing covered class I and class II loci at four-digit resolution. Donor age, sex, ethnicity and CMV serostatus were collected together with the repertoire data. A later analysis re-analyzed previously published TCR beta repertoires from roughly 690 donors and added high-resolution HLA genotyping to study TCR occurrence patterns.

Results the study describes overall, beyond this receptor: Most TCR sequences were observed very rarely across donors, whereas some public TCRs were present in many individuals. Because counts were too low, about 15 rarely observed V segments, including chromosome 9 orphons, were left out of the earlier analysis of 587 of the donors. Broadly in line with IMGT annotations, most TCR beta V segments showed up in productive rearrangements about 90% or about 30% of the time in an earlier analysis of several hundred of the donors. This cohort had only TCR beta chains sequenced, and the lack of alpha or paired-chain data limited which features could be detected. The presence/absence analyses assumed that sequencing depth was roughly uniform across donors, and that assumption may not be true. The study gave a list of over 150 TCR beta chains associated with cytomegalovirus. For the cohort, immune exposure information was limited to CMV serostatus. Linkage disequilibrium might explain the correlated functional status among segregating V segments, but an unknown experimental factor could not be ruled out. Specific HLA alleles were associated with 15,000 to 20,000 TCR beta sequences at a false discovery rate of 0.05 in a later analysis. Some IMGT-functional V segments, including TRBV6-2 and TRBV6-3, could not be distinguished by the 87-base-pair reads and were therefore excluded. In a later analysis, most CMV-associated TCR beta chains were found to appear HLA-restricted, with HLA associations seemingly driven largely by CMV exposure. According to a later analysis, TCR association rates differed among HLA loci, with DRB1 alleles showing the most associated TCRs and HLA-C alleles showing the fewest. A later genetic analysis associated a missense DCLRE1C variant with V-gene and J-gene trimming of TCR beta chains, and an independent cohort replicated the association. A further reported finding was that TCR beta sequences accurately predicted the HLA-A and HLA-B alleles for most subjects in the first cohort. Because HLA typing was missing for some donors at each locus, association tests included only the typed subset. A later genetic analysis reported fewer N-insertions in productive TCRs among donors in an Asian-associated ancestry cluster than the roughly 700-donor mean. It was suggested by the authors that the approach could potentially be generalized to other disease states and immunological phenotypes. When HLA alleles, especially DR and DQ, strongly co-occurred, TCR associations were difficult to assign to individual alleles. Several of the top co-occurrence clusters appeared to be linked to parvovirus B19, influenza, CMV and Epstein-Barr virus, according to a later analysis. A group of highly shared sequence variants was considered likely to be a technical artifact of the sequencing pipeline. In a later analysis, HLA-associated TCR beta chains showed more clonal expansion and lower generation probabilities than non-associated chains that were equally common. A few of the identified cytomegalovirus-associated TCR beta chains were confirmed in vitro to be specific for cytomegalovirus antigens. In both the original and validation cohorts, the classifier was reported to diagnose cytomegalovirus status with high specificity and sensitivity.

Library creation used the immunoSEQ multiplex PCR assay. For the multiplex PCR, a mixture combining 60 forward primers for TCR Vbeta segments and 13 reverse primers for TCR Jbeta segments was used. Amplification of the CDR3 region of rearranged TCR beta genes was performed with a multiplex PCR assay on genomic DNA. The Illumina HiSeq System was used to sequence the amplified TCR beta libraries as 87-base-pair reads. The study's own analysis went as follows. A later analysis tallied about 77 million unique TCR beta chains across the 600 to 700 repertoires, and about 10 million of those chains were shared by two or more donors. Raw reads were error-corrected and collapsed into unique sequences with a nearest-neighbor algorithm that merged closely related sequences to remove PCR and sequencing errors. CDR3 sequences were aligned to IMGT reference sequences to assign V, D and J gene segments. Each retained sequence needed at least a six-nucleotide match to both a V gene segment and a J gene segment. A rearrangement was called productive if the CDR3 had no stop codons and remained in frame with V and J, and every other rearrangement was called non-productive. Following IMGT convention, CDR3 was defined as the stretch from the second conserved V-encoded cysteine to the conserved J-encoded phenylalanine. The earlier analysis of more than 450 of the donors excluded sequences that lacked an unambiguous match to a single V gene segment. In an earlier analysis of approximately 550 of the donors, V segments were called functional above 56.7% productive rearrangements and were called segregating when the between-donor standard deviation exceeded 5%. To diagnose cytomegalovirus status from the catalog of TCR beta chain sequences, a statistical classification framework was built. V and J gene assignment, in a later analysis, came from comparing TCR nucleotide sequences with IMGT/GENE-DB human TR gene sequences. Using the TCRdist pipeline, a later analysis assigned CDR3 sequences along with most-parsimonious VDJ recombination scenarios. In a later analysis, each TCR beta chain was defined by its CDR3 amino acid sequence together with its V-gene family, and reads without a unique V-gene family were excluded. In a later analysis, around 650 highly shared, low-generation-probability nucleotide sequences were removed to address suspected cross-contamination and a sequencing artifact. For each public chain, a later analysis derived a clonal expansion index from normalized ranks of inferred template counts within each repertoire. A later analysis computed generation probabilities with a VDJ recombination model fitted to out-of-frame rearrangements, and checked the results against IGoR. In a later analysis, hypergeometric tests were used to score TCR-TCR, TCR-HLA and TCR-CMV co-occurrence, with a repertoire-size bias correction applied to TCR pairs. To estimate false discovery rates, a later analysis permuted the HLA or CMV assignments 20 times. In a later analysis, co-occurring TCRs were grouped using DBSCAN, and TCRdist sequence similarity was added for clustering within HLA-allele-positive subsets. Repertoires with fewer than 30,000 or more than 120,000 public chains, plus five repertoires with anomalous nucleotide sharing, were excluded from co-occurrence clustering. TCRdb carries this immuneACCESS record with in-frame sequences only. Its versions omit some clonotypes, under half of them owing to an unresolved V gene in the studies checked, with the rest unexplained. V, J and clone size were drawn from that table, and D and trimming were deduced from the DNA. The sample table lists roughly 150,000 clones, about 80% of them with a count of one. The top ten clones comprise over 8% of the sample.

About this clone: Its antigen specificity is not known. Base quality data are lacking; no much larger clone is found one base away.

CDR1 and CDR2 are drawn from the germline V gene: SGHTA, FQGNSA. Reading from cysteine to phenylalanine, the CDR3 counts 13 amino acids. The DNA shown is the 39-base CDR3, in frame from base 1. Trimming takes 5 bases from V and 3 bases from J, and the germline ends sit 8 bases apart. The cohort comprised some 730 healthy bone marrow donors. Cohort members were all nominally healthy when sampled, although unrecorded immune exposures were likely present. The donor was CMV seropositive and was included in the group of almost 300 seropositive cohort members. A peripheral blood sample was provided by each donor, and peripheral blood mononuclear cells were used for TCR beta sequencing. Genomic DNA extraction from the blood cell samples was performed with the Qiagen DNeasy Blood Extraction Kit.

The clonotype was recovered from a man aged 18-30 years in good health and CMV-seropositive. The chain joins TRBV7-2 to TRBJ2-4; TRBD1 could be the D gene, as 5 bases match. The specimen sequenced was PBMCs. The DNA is TGTGCCAGCAGCCTCGACAGCAAAAACATTCAGTACTTC. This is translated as CASSLDSKNIQYF.